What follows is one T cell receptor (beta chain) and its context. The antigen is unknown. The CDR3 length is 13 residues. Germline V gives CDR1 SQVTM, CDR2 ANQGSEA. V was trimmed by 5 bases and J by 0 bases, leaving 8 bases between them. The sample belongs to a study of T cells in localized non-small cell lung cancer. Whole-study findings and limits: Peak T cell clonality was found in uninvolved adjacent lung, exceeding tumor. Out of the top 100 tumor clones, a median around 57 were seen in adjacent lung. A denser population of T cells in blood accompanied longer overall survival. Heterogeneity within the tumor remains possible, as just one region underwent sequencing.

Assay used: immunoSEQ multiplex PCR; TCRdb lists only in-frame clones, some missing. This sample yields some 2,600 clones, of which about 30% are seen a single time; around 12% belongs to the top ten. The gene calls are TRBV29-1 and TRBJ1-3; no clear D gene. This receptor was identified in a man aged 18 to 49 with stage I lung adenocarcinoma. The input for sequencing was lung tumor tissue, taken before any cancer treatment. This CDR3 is CSVSEASGNTIYF. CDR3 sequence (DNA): TGCAGCGTTTCGGAGGCCTCTGGAAACACCATATATTTT.